One sample yielded the 12 T cell receptor beta chains listed below, sequenced in a study of blood T cell repertoires in COVID-19. Libraries were prepared by immunoSEQ multiplex PCR; TCRdb keeps only in-frame clonotypes and omits some of them. The table records 110,000 or so clones, 85% of them present only once. Sequencing was performed on peripheral blood. Every receptor here comes from a man aged 45-65 years with acute or convalescent COVID-19.

V gene TRBV18 combines with J gene TRBJ2-1; 8 bases agree with TRBD1. This CDR3 contains 16 residues. From germline, CDR1 is KGHSH and CDR2 LQKENI. Germline trimming cut 3 bases from V and 6 bases from J; bases unmatched to any gene: 10. The CDR3 protein is CASSPPGQGGGNEQFF. CDR3 bases: TGTGCCAGCTCACCTCCCGGACAGGGTGGAGGCAATGAGCAGTTCTTC.

This clone was detected a few times. V usage is TRBV19 and J usage is TRBJ1-1; D gene ambiguous. V lost 2 bases, J lost 1 base, and 5 bases lay in between. This CDR3 comprises 13 residues. The germline V gene encodes CDR1 LNHDA and CDR2 SQIVND (reference sequence). The CDR3 sequence: CASSISRNTEAFF. In nucleotides, the CDR3 is TGTGCCAGTAGTATATCGAGGAACACTGAAGCTTTCTTT.

CDR3 nucleotide sequence: TGTGCCAGCAGCCACCAGGGGGAAAAACTGTTTTTT. Translating gives CASSHQGEKLFF. The rearrangement joins TRBV3-1 (or the pseudogene TRBV3-2) to TRBJ1-4, with TRBD1 as a possible D gene (6 bases). The CDR3 runs to 12 residues. Trimming took 3 bases from V and 8 from J, leaving 7 bases between them. Germline CDR1 LGHDT, CDR2 YNNKEL (reference sequence).

The V call is TRBV5-1, the J call TRBJ1-1; 8 bases line up with TRBD1. In germline, CDR1 is SGHRS, CDR2 YFSETQ. V gave up 0 bases and J gave up 11 bases; unmatched junction bases: 9. The CDR3 loop spans 14 amino acids. The CDR3 nucleotides read TGCGCCAGCAGCTTGGCCGGGACAGGCAACAATGCTTTCTTT. This gives the protein CASSLAGTGNNAFF.

The V gene is TRBV7-8, the J gene TRBJ1-6; 8 bases line up with TRBD1. The ends lost 5 bases at V and 7 bases at J; junction bases unmatched: 7. CDR3 length: 15 amino acids. The germline CDR1 and CDR2 sequences are SGHVS and FQNEAQ. This CDR3 is CASSPRDRPNSPLHF. The CDR3 DNA sequence: TGTGCCAGCAGCCCCCGGGACAGGCCCAATTCACCCCTCCACTTT. The variable domain in full, completed from reference TRBV7-8 and TRBJ1-6, reads GAGVSQSPRYKVAKRGQDVALRCDPISGHVSLFWYQQALGQGPEFLTYFQNEAQLDKSGLPSDRFFAERPEGSVSTLKIQRTQQEDSAVYLCASSPRDRPNSPLHFGNGTRLTVT.

This clone was seen a single time. The chain is built from TRBV6-4 and TRBJ1-4; a possible D gene is TRBD1 (5 bases). The CDR3 is 15 amino acids. Germline V CDR1 and CDR2: MRHNA, SNTAGT. V was clipped by 6 bases and J by 3 bases, with 14 bases between them. This CDR3 is CASRRGSAANEKLFF. CDR3 in DNA: TGTGCCAGCAGGCGGGGCTCTGCGGCTAATGAAAAACTGTTTTTT.

This sequence joins TRBV5-1 and TRBJ2-3; 9 bases map to TRBD2. V was clipped by 3 bases and J by 3 bases; unmatched bases: 8. The CDR3 is 16 amino acids. The germline V gene encodes CDR1 SGHRS and CDR2 YFSETQ. The CDR3 loop is CASSSGLARATDTQYF. CDR3 in DNA: TGCGCCAGCAGCTCAGGACTAGCGAGGGCAACAGATACGCAGTATTTT.

This chain connects TRBV30 to TRBJ2-3, with 8 bases fitting TRBD2. This CDR3 contains 14 residues. With V trimmed by 3 bases and J by 8 bases, 10 bases remained unmatched. Germline V gene data show CDR1 as GTSNPN and CDR2 as SVGIG (reference sequence). CDR3 bases: TGTGCCTGGAGATCTGCGGGGGGCCAGGGTACGCAGTATTTT. Translation: CAWRSAGGQGTQYF.

This chain connects TRBV12-3 or TRBV12-4 to TRBJ2-5, with D perhaps TRBD2 (6 bases). The germline V and J ends were trimmed by 6 bases and 4 bases, with 12 bases remaining between them. The length of the CDR3 is 13 residues. The CDR3 DNA follows: TGTGCCAGCAGACCTGGCGGGGCAGAGACCCAGTACTTC. Its protein product is CASRPGGAETQYF.

V usage is TRBV7-6 and J usage is TRBJ2-7, with 9 bases matching TRBD1. The CDR3 length is 15 residues. Per the germline V gene, CDR1 is SGHVS and CDR2 is FNYEAQ. V dropped 1 base and J dropped 3; count of bases not matched to a gene: 4. In DNA, the CDR3 is TGTGCCAGCAGCTTAGGGTCGGGACAGGGCTACGAGCAGTACTTC. Translation gives CASSLGSGQGYEQYF.

The chain recombines TRBV13 with TRBJ1-4; tentatively, D is TRBD1 (6 bases). This CDR3 is built from 15 residues. Per germline, CDR1 PRHDT and CDR2 FYEKMQ (reference sequence). V dropped 0 bases and J dropped 8 bases, with 13 bases sitting between them. CDR3: CASSLGQGLGEKLFF. Here the CDR3 DNA reads TGTGCCAGCAGCTTAGGGCAGGGGCTTGGGGAAAAACTGTTTTTT.

The chain employs TRBV18 and TRBJ1-2; 8 positions match TRBD1. The CDR3 contains 15 residues. Trimming removed 2 bases from V and 8 bases from J; junction bases left unmatched: 10. Per germline, CDR1 KGHSH and CDR2 LQKENI. CDR3: CASSPVDRGGVGYTF. The DNA for the CDR3 is TGTGCCAGCTCACCAGTTGACAGGGGCGGTGTCGGCTACACCTTC.